A single sample gave rise to the 18 T cell receptor beta chains below, sequenced in a study of T cells in Graves' hyperthyroidism and ophthalmopathy. The source material, RNA transcripts, was used to amplify TCR beta CDR3 regions. The TCR CDR3 first-round RT-PCR relied on the HTBI primer set. TCRdb reprocessed the multiplex PCR reads with MiXCR, giving one entry per CDR3 protein. The sample lists 600,000 to 750,000 distinct CDR3 sequences, approximately 15% occurring once. Specimen: blood. These receptors all stem from a man aged 50 or older with Graves' hyperthyroidism.

This clonotype was counted ten times or more. The chain uses TRBV7-8 and TRBJ1-2; D perhaps matches TRBD1 (5 bases). V lost 5 bases and J 4 bases, leaving 14 bases between the germline ends. The length of the CDR3 is 14 residues. The germline gives CDR1 SGHVS, CDR2 FQNEAQ. CDR3 sequence reads: CASSRGVKTYGYTF. The CDR3 nucleotides read TGTGCCAGCAGCCGGGGGGTAAAGACCTATGGCTACACCTTC.

V and J are TRBV28 and TRBJ1-5, with D possibly matching TRBD1 (5 bases). The V end was cut by 5 bases, the J end by 5 bases, with 13 bases between. Germline CDR1 is MDHEN and CDR2 is SYDVKM. The CDR3 runs to 14 residues. For the CDR3, the DNA is TGTGCCAGCAGTGGGGGGGGGGTGGATCAGCCCCAGCATTTT. Amino acids: CASSGGGVDQPQHF. The complete variable domain, with remaining parts taken from reference TRBV28 and TRBJ1-5, reads DVKVTQSSRYLVKRTGEKVFLECVQDMDHENMFWYRQDPGLGLRLIYFSYDVKMKEKGDIPEGYSVSREKKERFSLILESASTNQTSMYLCASSGGGVDQPQHFGDGTRLSIL.

This clonotype turned up a few times. The J gene is TRBJ1-3, the V gene TRBV20-1; D gene ambiguous. Trimming took off 0 bases at V and 0 bases at J, with 12 bases between the two ends. Germline V lookup: CDR1 DFQATT, CDR2 SNEGSKA (reference sequence). This CDR3 region has 16 residues. The CDR3 sequence is CSARDRGQFSGNTIYF. The CDR3 DNA reads as TGCAGTGCTAGAGATAGAGGGCAGTTCTCTGGAAACACCATATATTTT.

This clonotype came up many times. The chain recombines TRBV12-3 or TRBV12-4 with TRBJ2-5, with D tentatively TRBD1 or TRBD2 (5 bases each). V lost 4 bases, J lost 4 bases, and 7 bases lay in between. This CDR3 is built from 12 residues. CDR3 sequence: CASSSGTETQYF. As DNA, the CDR3 is TGTGCCAGCAGTTCGGGGACAGAGACCCAGTACTTC.

This chain connects TRBV27 to TRBJ2-7, with D possibly TRBD1 on 6 matching bases. The CDR3 runs to 13 residues. Germline CDR1 MNHEY, CDR2 SMNVEV (reference sequence). V lost 3 bases and J lost 5, with 11 bases in between. CDR3 nucleotide sequence: TGTGCCAGCAGTTTCCCCGGACAGAACGAGCAGTACTTC. This translates into CASSFPGQNEQYF.

The rearrangement links TRBV24-1 to TRBJ2-5, with no clear D. The CDR3 totals 11 residues. CDR1 is KGHDR and CDR2 is SFDVKD in the germline V gene. V dropped 9 bases and J dropped 2 bases, with 6 bases sitting between them. The CDR3 spells CATDVQETQYF. In DNA, the CDR3 is TGTGCCACCGATGTGCAAGAGACCCAGTACTTC.

Concerning this clonotype: A junction end diverges from the germline sequence, so it may reflect a read error. This chain uses TRBV12-3 or TRBV12-4 with TRBJ2-3; tentative D call: TRBD1 (6 bases). The length of the CDR3 is 16 residues. CDR3 region: CASSLAGQSSTDTQYF. The CDR3 DNA follows: TGTGCCAGCAGTCTAGCTGGACAGTCTAGCACAGATACGCAGTATTTT.

This clonotype was counted ten times or more. The chain carries TRBV6-5 and TRBJ2-2, with TRBD2 identical over 8 bases. Germline CDR1 and CDR2: MNHEY and SVGAGI. With 0 bases clipped from V and 6 bases from J, the junction kept 12 bases outside the gene matches. The CDR3 consists of 18 residues. CDR3 amino acids: CASSYSTLDGRAPGELFF. CDR3 DNA sequence: TGTGCCAGCAGTTACTCGACTCTCGACGGGAGGGCGCCCGGGGAGCTGTTTTTT.

This chain uses TRBV6-1 with TRBJ2-5, with D perhaps matching TRBD1 (6 bases). Germline V CDR1 and CDR2: MNHNS, SASEGT. Trimming removed 6 bases from V and 13 bases from J, with 18 bases in between. The CDR3 is 12 amino acids. CDR3 protein: CASRGHLVLRYF. The CDR3 nucleotides read TGTGCCAGCAGGGGACACCTCGTTCTCAGGTACTTC.

This clonotype was counted a few times. The chain carries TRBV4-3 and TRBJ2-7, with D unresolved. With 0 bases removed from V and 0 bases from J, the gap between germline ends came to 15 bases. This CDR3 region has 17 residues. CDR1 and CDR2 (germline): LGHNA, YSLEER. In DNA, the CDR3 is TGCGCCAGCAGCCAAGAGAATTCGGGCCTGAGCTCCTACGAGCAGTACTTC. Its translation is CASSQENSGLSSYEQYF.

The V and J genes are TRBV30 and TRBJ2-2, with 11 bases aligning to TRBD2. V lost 5 bases, J lost 6 bases, and 8 bases stayed unmatched. The germline CDR1 and CDR2 sequences are GTSNPN and SVGIG (reference sequence). This CDR3 has 15 amino acids. DNA for the CDR3: TGTGCCTGGGATGGTCTAGCGGGAGGTCCCGGGGAGCTGTTTTTT. Translation: CAWDGLAGGPGELFF. Variable domain in full (rest from reference TRBV30 and TRBJ2-2): SQTIHQWPATLVQPVGSPLSLECTVEGTSNPNLYWYRQAAGRGLQLLFYSVGIGQISSEVPQNLSASRPQDRQFILSSKKLLLSDSGFYLCAWDGLAGGPGELFFGEGSRLTVL.

This clonotype was seen more than once but under ten times. This sequence joins TRBV5-6 and TRBJ2-1; D unclear. This CDR3 has 12 amino acids. The germline V gene encodes CDR1 SGHDT and CDR2 YYEEEE. Deletions cut 5 bases from V and 7 bases from J, with 10 bases between. The CDR3 sequence: CASSFVGNEQFF. CDR3 nucleotide sequence: TGTGCCAGCAGTTTTGTGGGGAATGAGCAGTTCTTC. Using reference TRBV5-6 and TRBJ2-1 for the parts outside the CDR3, the full variable domain is DAGVTQSPTHLIKTRGQQVTLRCSPKSGHDTVSWYQQALGQGPQFIFQYYEEEERQRGNFPDRFSGHQFPNYSSELNVNALLLGDSALYLCASSFVGNEQFFGPGTRLTVL.

This clonotype was recorded only once. Sequence at one end of the junction differs from germline and may be a read error. The chain joins TRBV5-1 to TRBJ1-1, with D uncertain. The germline V gene encodes CDR1 SGHRS and CDR2 YFSETQ. The CDR3 runs to 13 residues. For the CDR3, the DNA is TGCGCCAGCAGCTTGGAACGGGCCACTGAAGCTTTATTT. It yields the protein CASSLERATEALF.

The V call is TRBV12-3 or TRBV12-4, the J call TRBJ1-2; a possible D gene is TRBD1 (5 bases). V was cut by 6 bases and J by 8 bases, with 16 bases left in between. The CDR3 extends over 13 amino acids. As DNA, the CDR3 is TGTGCCAGCAGAGTTGGAGGGGTTAAGGGCTACACCTTC. Translated, it gives CASRVGGVKGYTF.

The rearrangement uses TRBV4-2 and TRBJ1-6; the D gene is possibly TRBD1 (5 bases). This CDR3 is 16 amino acids long. The V gene's germline CDR1 is LGHNA and CDR2 YNFKEQ. With 4 bases removed from V and 7 bases from J, the gap between germline ends came to 17 bases. CDR3 DNA: TGTGCCAGCAGCCCCAACCGGGACGGGGGAAATTCACCCCTCCACTTT. Translation: CASSPNRDGGNSPLHF.

The chain has TRBV6-5 and TRBJ2-2; TRBD2 matches 12 bases. The CDR3 is 18 amino acids. V gave up 2 bases and J gave up 1 base; unmatched junction bases: 5. Germline CDR1 and CDR2: MNHEY and SVGAGI. The DNA of the CDR3 is TGTGCCAGCAGTTACGTCACTAGCGGGAGGAGGAACACCGGGGAGCTGTTTTTT. Its protein is CASSYVTSGRRNTGELFF.

The gene calls are TRBV6-5 and TRBJ1-5; 7 nucleotides line up with TRBD1. The CDR3 consists of 14 residues. Germline assignment: CDR1 MNHEY and CDR2 SVGAGI. After removal of 3 bases from V and 5 bases from J, the junction contained 4 bases not matched to a gene. CDR3 sequence: CASSYDRDYQPQHF. In nucleotides, the CDR3 is TGTGCCAGCAGTTATGACAGGGATTATCAGCCCCAGCATTTT.

The sample holds many counts of this clonotype. The V call is TRBV27, the J call TRBJ2-3; D gene ambiguous. The CDR3 runs 13 residues. Germline V gene data show CDR1 as MNHEY and CDR2 as SMNVEV (reference sequence). With 5 bases removed from V and 4 bases from J, the gap between germline ends came to 10 bases. CDR3 sequence reads: CASSLNLPDTQYF. The CDR3 DNA is TGTGCCAGCAGTCTAAACCTCCCAGATACGCAGTATTTT.